Given below is one T cell receptor (beta chain) in context. Its matching antigen is unknown. The sample is drawn from a study of radiotherapy plus CTLA-4 blockade in lung cancer. Across the study: Overall, 18% of patients showed an objective response, while 31% attained disease control. Broader study findings: TCR clones from tumors expanded in blood after radiotherapy plus ipilimumab. The authors reported that early blood T cell clone dynamics, with interferon-beta, best predicted response.

Germline values: CDR1 LGHNT, CDR2 FRNRAP. The V and J ends lost 7 bases and 0 bases respectively, with 24 bases between them. CDR3 length: 18 amino acids. Clones were sequenced by immunoSEQ multiplex PCR, and TCRdb holds only the in-frame ones, with some missing. Among about 59,000 clones listed, around 68% were seen once. The source material was peripheral blood, sampled from a patient treated with radiotherapy plus ipilimumab. The sequence derives from a human donor with non-small cell lung cancer whose response to radiotherapy plus ipilimumab could not be evaluated. The V and J genes are TRBV12-5 and TRBJ1-1; no reliable D call. The CDR3 DNA follows: TGTGCTAGTGTCCCTCGGGAGCGGATCCGGAGAATGAACACTGAAGCTTTCTTT. Translated, it gives CASVPRERIRRMNTEAFF.